Below, 18 T cell receptor beta chains from the same sample are listed, as sequenced in a study of cytomegalovirus exposure and HLA in healthy donors. Assay used: immunoSEQ multiplex PCR; TCRdb lists only in-frame clones, some missing. Of about 130,000 clones listed, 90% to 97% were seen once; the top ten hold about 1.7%. Sequencing was performed on PBMCs. The receptors shown here come from a man younger than 35 in good health and CMV-seronegative.

This rearrangement joins TRBV30 to TRBJ2-2; D is possibly TRBD1 (5 bases). The V end lost 4 bases, the J end lost 2 bases, and 11 bases lay between the germline ends. The CDR3 has 14 residues. Germline lookup yields CDR1 GTSNPN and CDR2 SVGIG (reference sequence). CDR3 bases: TGTGCCTGGATCGGCAGGGTTAACACCGGGGAGCTGTTTTTT. It is translated as CAWIGRVNTGELFF. Filled out from reference TRBV30 and TRBJ2-2, the complete variable domain reads SQTIHQWPATLVQPVGSPLSLECTVEGTSNPNLYWYRQAAGRGLQLLFYSVGIGQISSEVPQNLSASRPQDRQFILSSKKLLLSDSGFYLCAWIGRVNTGELFFGEGSRLTVL.

The chain joins TRBV4-1 to TRBJ2-5; 11 positions agree with TRBD1. Trimming removed 4 bases from V and 5 bases from J; junction bases left unmatched: 6. Germline assignment: CDR1 MGHRA and CDR2 YSYEKL. The CDR3 is made up of 15 amino acids. The CDR3: CASSLRTGGAETQYF. The CDR3 coding sequence is TGCGCCAGCAGCCTACGGACAGGGGGCGCGGAGACCCAGTACTTC.

The J gene is TRBJ1-2, the V gene TRBV6-1; 9 bases map to TRBD1. The CDR3 runs to 14 residues. Germline values: CDR1 MNHNS, CDR2 SASEGT. V dropped 6 bases and J dropped 4; count of bases not matched to a gene: 6. The CDR3 bases are TGTGCCAGCAGCCGGGACAGGGATGCCTATGGCTACACCTTC. As protein: CASSRDRDAYGYTF.

This clone occurred a few times. The rearrangement links TRBV7-2 to TRBJ2-7, with D possibly being TRBD2 (5 bases). Germline CDR1 and CDR2: SGHTA and FQGNSA. The V gene lost 0 bases and the J gene lost 12 bases, with 15 bases spanning the gap. The CDR3 extends over 13 amino acids. In DNA form, the CDR3 reads TGTGCCAGCAGCTTAGCCGAGGGTCCCAGGACGTACTTC. Translating gives CASSLAEGPRTYF.

This rearrangement joins TRBV28 to TRBJ1-5; D possibly corresponds to TRBD1 (6 bases). The germline V gene encodes CDR1 MDHEN and CDR2 SYDVKM. V lost 9 bases and J lost 3, with 9 bases in between. This CDR3 contains 12 residues. The CDR3, as DNA: TGTGCCAGTCAGGGGCCCAATCAGCCCCAGCATTTT. It is translated as CASQGPNQPQHF.

This chain joins TRBV28 and TRBJ1-1; unclear D gene. The length of the CDR3 is 14 residues. CDR1 and CDR2 from the germline V gene are MDHEN and SYDVKM. Deletions cut 2 bases from V and 3 bases from J, with 10 bases between. The CDR3 region has the DNA TGTGCCAGCAGTTTAGTAAGGAGAGACACTGAAGCTTTCTTT. Translation gives CASSLVRRDTEAFF.

The rearrangement joins TRBV15 to TRBJ2-3; 11 positions agree with TRBD2. The J segment lost 1 base and the V segment lost 5 bases, leaving 20 bases of the junction unmatched. CDR1 and CDR2 (germline): LNHNV, YYDKDF (reference sequence). The CDR3 has 21 residues. CDR3 nucleotides: TGTGCCACCAGCGTCCCCGCCGGGGATAGCGGGAGGGAGTGGGGCACAGATACGCAGTATTTT. Its protein is CATSVPAGDSGREWGTDTQYF. The variable domain in full, with the rest retrieved from reference TRBV15 and TRBJ2-3, is DAMVIQNPRYQVTQFGKPVTLSCSQTLNHNVMYWYQQKSSQAPKLLFHYYDKDFNNEADTPDNFQSRRPNTSFCFLDIRSPGLGDTAMYLCATSVPAGDSGREWGTDTQYFGPGTRLTVL.

The V gene is TRBV5-1, the J gene TRBJ2-5; 9 nucleotides align to TRBD1. The J segment lost 5 bases and the V segment lost 3 bases, leaving 11 bases of the junction unmatched. CDR3 length equals 16 residues. Germline V gene sequence: CDR1 SGHRS, CDR2 YFSETQ. Here the CDR3 reads CASSWSGTGSDETQYF. CDR3 bases: TGCGCCAGCAGCTGGTCCGGGACAGGGTCCGACGAGACCCAGTACTTC.

The gene calls are TRBV5-6 and TRBJ2-1; 14 bases are shared with TRBD2. After removal of 1 base from V and 7 bases from J, the junction contained 10 bases not matched to a gene. Germline V gene data show CDR1 as SGHDT and CDR2 as YYEEEE. CDR3 length: 18 amino acids. CDR3: CASSLPTLTSGRANEQFF. The CDR3 DNA is TGTGCCAGCAGCTTGCCCACCCTGACTAGCGGGAGGGCTAATGAGCAGTTCTTC.

The chain recombines TRBV4-2 with TRBJ2-7; D is undetermined. V lost 0 bases and J lost 3, with 6 bases in between. The CDR3 length is 13 residues. CDR1 is LGHNA and CDR2 is YNFKEQ in the germline V gene. The CDR3, as DNA: TGTGCCAGCAGCCAAGAGGCGGACTACGAGCAGTACTTC. Encoded protein: CASSQEADYEQYF.

The chain employs TRBV7-2 and TRBJ2-5; weak D call: TRBD2 (5 bases). Trimming removed 3 bases from V and 5 bases from J, with 19 bases in between. The length of the CDR3 is 16 residues. Germline CDR1 SGHTA, CDR2 FQGNSA. DNA for the CDR3: TGTGCCAGCAGCTTTCGAATAGGCGAGGGCGGGGAGACCCAGTACTTC. Translating it yields CASSFRIGEGGETQYF.

The chain combines TRBV5-6 with TRBJ2-7, with 13 bases fitting TRBD2. Germline-derived CDR1 and CDR2 are SGHDT and YYEEEE. V trimming: 6 bases; J trimming: 2 bases; junction bases outside the gene matches: 2. The CDR3 consists of 14 residues. As DNA, the CDR3 is TGTGCCAGCACCGGACTAGCGGGAGCCTACGAGCAGTACTTC. Translated, it gives CASTGLAGAYEQYF.

The genes are TRBV19 and TRBJ2-1, with 10 bases fitting TRBD2. The CDR3 totals 15 residues. The V and J ends lost 5 bases and 5 bases, in that order; junction bases with no gene match: 6. Germline CDR1 reads LNHDA; CDR2 reads SQIVND (reference sequence). The CDR3, as DNA: TGTGCCAGTAGTCCTCTAGCGGGAGATAACAATGAGCAGTTCTTC. This gives the protein CASSPLAGDNNEQFF.

The chain has TRBV6-1 and TRBJ2-1; D is uncertain. Trimming removed 5 bases at V and 8 bases at J, with 10 bases between. This CDR3 contains 12 residues. Germline V gene lookup returns CDR1 MNHNS and CDR2 SASEGT. This CDR3 is CASSLVDYEQFF. Here the CDR3 DNA reads TGTGCCAGCAGTCTGGTAGACTATGAGCAGTTCTTC.

The V and J genes are TRBV27 and TRBJ2-5; D is perhaps TRBD1 (5 bases). Trimming removed 6 bases from V and 0 bases from J, with 17 bases in between. This CDR3 is 16 amino acids long. Germline CDR1 reads MNHEY; CDR2 reads SMNVEV (reference sequence). CDR3 sequence: CASSHGAAWYQETQYF. As DNA, the CDR3 is TGTGCCAGCAGCCATGGGGCGGCTTGGTACCAAGAGACCCAGTACTTC.

The chain has TRBV6-6 and TRBJ2-7; 9 positions match TRBD2. Germline V gene sequence: CDR1 MNHNY, CDR2 SVGAGI (reference sequence). With V trimmed by 6 bases and J by 3 bases, 3 bases remained unmatched. This CDR3 contains 13 residues. CDR3 protein: CASRGLAFYEQYF. The CDR3 DNA sequence: TGTGCCAGCAGGGGACTAGCCTTCTACGAGCAGTACTTC.

This chain connects TRBV4-3 to TRBJ2-1; 9 bases are a match to TRBD2. J lost 7 bases, V lost 3 bases, and 7 bases had no gene match. Germline V gene data show CDR1 as LGHNA and CDR2 as YSLEER. The CDR3 consists of 15 residues. The CDR3 DNA follows: TGCGCCAGCAGCCAGGGTAAGCGGGAGGAAAATGAGCAGTTCTTC. As protein: CASSQGKREENEQFF.

The rearrangement links TRBV2 to TRBJ1-1; D is unresolved. This CDR3 is built from 13 residues. V was cut by 4 bases and J by 3 bases, with 9 bases left in between. Germline values: CDR1 SNHLY, CDR2 FYNNEI. CDR3 in DNA: TGTGCCAGCAGTGTGAGGCCAGACACTGAAGCTTTCTTT. Encoded protein: CASSVRPDTEAFF.